This T cell receptor beta chain is from a study of metastatic and nonmetastatic thyroid tumors. Trimming shortened V by 2 bases and J by 3 bases, and 9 bases separated the two germline ends. The CDR3 is 14 amino acids. Germline CDR1 SGHTS, CDR2 YDEGEE. Nobody among the patients had been given any treatment before thyroid surgery. This clone was seen many times. TCRdb redid the clone calls on the PCR reads using MiXCR. Of approximately 15,000 clones listed, roughly 19% were seen once; the top ten hold roughly 13%. The sequence was collected from a female donor with papillary thyroid cancer or a benign thyroid nodule (not recorded which). Some clones in this sample may be carry-over from other donors' samples. The sample comprised blood. V gene TRBV5-8 combines with J gene TRBJ1-3; D is unresolved. The chain's CDR3 is CASSFSGYGNTIYF. Written as DNA, the CDR3 is TGTGCCAGCAGCTTCTCAGGATATGGAAACACCATATATTTT.